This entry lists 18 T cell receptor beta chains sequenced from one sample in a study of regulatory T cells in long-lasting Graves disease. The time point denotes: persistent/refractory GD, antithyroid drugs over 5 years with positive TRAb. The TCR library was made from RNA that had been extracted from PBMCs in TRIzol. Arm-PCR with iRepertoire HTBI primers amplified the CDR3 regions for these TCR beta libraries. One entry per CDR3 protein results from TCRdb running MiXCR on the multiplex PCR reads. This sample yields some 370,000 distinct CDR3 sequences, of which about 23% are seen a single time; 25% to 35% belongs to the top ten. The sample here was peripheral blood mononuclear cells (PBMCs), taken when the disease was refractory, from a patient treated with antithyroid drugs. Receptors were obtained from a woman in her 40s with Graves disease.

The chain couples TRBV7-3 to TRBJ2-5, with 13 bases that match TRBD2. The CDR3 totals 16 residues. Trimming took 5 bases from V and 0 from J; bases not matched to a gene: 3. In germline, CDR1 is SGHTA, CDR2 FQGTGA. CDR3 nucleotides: TGTGCCAGCAGCCTGGGACTAGCGGGGTACCAAGAGACCCAGTACTTC. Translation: CASSLGLAGYQETQYF.

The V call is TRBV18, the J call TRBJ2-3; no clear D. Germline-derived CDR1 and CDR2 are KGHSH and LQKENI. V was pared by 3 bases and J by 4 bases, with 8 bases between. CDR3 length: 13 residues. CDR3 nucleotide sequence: TGTGCCAGCTCACCCTCTCTCGCAGATACGCAGTATTTT. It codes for CASSPSLADTQYF.

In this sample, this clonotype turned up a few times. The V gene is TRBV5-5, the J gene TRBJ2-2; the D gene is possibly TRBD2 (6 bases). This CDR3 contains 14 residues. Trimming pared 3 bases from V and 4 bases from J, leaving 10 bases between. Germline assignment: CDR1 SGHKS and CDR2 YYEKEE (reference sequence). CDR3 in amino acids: CASSSGLLTGELFF. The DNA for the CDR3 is TGTGCCAGCAGCTCGGGACTGCTCACCGGGGAGCTGTTTTTT. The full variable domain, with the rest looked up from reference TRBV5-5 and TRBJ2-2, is DAGVTQSPTHLIKTRGQQVTLRCSPISGHKSVSWYQQVLGQGPQFIFQYYEKEERGRGNFPDRFSARQFPNYSSELNVNALLLGDSALYLCASSSGLLTGELFFGEGSRLTVL.

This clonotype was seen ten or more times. The CDR3 DNA follows: TGTGCCACCCGAGGAACTAGCGGGATCGCGAACACCGGGGAGCTGTTTTTT. Translated, it gives CATRGTSGIANTGELFF. The chain employs TRBV28 and TRBJ2-2; TRBD2 aligns across 10 bases. The V gene's germline CDR1 is MDHEN and CDR2 SYDVKM. The CDR3 covers 17 residues. The V segment lost 10 bases and the J segment 0 bases; nucleotides outside the gene matches: 11.

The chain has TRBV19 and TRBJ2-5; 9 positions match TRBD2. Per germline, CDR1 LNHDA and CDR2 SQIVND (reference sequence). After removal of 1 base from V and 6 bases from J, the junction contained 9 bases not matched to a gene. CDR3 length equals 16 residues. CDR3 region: CASSIGGGREVKTQYF. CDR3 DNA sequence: TGTGCCAGTAGTATAGGAGGCGGGAGGGAGGTGAAGACCCAGTACTTC.

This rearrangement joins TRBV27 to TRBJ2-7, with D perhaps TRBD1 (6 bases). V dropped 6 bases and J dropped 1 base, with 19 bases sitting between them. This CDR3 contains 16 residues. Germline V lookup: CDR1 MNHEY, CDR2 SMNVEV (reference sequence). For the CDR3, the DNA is TGTGCCAGCAGCCCTGTCTTATGGGGGCGATCCTACGAGCAGTACTTC. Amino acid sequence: CASSPVLWGRSYEQYF.

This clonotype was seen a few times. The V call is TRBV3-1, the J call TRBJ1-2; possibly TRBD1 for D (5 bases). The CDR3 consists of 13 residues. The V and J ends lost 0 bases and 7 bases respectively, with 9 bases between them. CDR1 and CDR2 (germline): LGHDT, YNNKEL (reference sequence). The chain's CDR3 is CASSQDQGSGYTF. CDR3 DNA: TGTGCCAGCAGCCAAGATCAGGGTAGTGGCTACACCTTC.

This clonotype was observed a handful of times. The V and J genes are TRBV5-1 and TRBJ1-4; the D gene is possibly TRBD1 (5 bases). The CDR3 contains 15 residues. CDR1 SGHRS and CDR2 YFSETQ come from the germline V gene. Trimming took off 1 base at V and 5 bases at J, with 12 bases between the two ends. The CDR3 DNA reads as TGCGCCAGCAGCTTGAGGACGGGGGGAAATGAAAAACTGTTTTTT. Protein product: CASSLRTGGNEKLFF.

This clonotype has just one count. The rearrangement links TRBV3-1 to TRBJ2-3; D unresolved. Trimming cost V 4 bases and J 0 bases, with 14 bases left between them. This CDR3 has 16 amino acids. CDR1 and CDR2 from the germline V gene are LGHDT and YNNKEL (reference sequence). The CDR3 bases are TGTGCCAGCAGCCGACGGCCTTCTTCTAGCACAGATACGCAGTATTTT. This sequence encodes CASSRRPSSSTDTQYF.

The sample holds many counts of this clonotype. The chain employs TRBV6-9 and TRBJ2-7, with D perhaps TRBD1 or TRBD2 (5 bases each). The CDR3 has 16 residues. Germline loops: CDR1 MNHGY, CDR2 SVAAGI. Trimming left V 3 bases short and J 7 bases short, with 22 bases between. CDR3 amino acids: CASSYSPPGLRVEQYF. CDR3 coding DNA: TGTGCCAGCAGTTACTCACCTCCGGGGCTCCGAGTAGAGCAGTACTTC.

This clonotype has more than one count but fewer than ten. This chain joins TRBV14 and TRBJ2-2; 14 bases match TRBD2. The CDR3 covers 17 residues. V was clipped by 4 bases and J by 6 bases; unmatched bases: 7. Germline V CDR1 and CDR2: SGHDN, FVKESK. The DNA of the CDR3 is TGTGCCAGCAGCCCGCCGACTAGCGGGAGGGACCCCGGGGAGCTGTTTTTT. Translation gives CASSPPTSGRDPGELFF.

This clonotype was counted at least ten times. CDR3 nucleotide sequence: TGTGCCAGCAGTTTGGCAGGGGAGATAGGCGGGGAGCTGTTTTTT. Translating gives CASSLAGEIGGELFF. The chain carries TRBV28 and TRBJ2-2, with D maybe TRBD1 (6 bases). This CDR3 has 15 residues. Looked up from germline, CDR1 is MDHEN and CDR2 is SYDVKM. V gave up 3 bases and J gave up 7 bases, with 15 bases separating them.

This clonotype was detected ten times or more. Here the CDR3 DNA reads TGTGCCAGCAGCCGCCGCGAAGGGAGAGTAGAGACCCAGTACTTC. It specifies CASSRREGRVETQYF. The rearrangement uses TRBV2 and TRBJ2-5; a weak D match, TRBD2 (5 bases). Germline-derived CDR1 and CDR2 are SNHLY and FYNNEI. V gave up 6 bases and J gave up 4 bases, with 18 bases separating them. The CDR3 contains 15 residues.

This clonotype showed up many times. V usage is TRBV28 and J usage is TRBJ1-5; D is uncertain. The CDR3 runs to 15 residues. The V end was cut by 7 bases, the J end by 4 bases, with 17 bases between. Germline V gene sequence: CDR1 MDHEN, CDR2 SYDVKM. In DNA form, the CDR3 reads TGTGCCAGCATACTGGGCAGCCGCGAGAATCAGCCCCAGCATTTT. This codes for CASILGSRENQPQHF. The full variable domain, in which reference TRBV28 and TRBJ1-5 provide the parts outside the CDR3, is DVKVTQSSRYLVKRTGEKVFLECVQDMDHENMFWYRQDPGLGLRLIYFSYDVKMKEKGDIPEGYSVSREKKERFSLILESASTNQTSMYLCASILGSRENQPQHFGDGTRLSIL.

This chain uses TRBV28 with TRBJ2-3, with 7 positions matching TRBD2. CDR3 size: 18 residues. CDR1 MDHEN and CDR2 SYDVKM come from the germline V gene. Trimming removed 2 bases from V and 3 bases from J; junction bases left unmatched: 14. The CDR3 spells CASSLLVLGLAETDTQYF. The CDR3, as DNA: TGTGCCAGCAGTTTACTGGTCTTGGGGCTAGCGGAAACAGATACGCAGTATTTT.

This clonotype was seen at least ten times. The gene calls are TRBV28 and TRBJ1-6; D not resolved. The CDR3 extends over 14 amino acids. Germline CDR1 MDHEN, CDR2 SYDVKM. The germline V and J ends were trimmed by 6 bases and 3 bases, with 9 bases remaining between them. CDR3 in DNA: TGTGCCAGCAGCTATATGGGCTATAATTCACCCCTCCACTTT. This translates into CASSYMGYNSPLHF.

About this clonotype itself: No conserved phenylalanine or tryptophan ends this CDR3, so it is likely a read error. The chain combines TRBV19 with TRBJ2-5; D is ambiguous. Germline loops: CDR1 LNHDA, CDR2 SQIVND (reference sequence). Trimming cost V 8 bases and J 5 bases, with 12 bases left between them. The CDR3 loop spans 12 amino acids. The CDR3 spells CASSHDRETQYL. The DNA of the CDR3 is TGTGCCAGTTCTCACGACCGGGAGACCCAGTACCTC.

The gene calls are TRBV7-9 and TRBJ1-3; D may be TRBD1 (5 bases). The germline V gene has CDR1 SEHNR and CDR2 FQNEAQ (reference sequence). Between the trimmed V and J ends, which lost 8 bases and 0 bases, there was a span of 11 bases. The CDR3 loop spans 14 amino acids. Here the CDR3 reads CASAAGGSGNTIYF. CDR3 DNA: TGTGCCAGCGCTGCGGGGGGCTCTGGAAACACCATATATTTT.